The 7 T cell receptor beta chains presented below share a single source sample, sequenced in a study of early T cells in non-severe SARS-CoV-2 infection. Each CDR3 protein is one row after TCRdb ran MiXCR on the 5' RACE reads. The sample yields fewer than 65,000 distinct CDR3 sequences, about 7.7% seen once. The source material was whole blood, sampled at baseline. The receptors were sampled from an adult who was a healthcare worker with PCR-confirmed SARS-CoV-2 infection or an uninfected control (not recorded which).

Concerning this clonotype: This may come from a read error, since a much larger clone is one base off. The V call is TRBV20-1, the J call TRBJ1-1, with D maybe TRBD1 (5 bases). The CDR3 runs 14 residues. Deletions cut 0 bases from V and 5 bases from J, with 13 bases between. Per the germline V gene, CDR1 is DFQATT and CDR2 is SNEGSKA (reference sequence). The CDR3 loop is CSARDSAGTTEAFF. CDR3 coding DNA: TGCAGTGCTAGAGATTCGGCAGGGACGACTGAAGCTTTCTTT.

This clonotype has at least ten counts. This chain joins TRBV7-6 and TRBJ1-1; D gene unclear. The CDR3 is 14 residues long. Germline CDR1 reads SGHVS; CDR2 reads FNYEAQ. Trimming took off 7 bases at V and 2 bases at J, with 14 bases between the two ends. The CDR3 protein is CASTSEETNTEAFF. The CDR3 DNA follows: TGTGCCAGCACCTCAGAGGAGACCAACACTGAAGCTTTCTTT.

V usage is TRBV28 and J usage is TRBJ2-7, with 7 bases identical to TRBD1. With V trimmed by 3 bases and J by 5 bases, 7 bases remained unmatched. The CDR3 length is 14 residues. Per germline, CDR1 MDHEN and CDR2 SYDVKM. The CDR3 loop reads CASSLARGMDEQYF. The CDR3 DNA is TGTGCCAGCAGTTTGGCCAGGGGGATGGACGAGCAGTACTTC.

V and J are TRBV30 and TRBJ2-7; either TRBD1 or TRBD2 may supply D (5 bases each). Germline-derived CDR1 and CDR2 are GTSNPN and SVGIG (reference sequence). Trimming left V 6 bases short and J 1 base short, with 16 bases between. The CDR3 is made up of 14 amino acids. In DNA, the CDR3 is TGTGCCTGCAACCGGGACGCCCCATCCTACGAGCAGTACTTC. Translation gives CACNRDAPSYEQYF.

This clonotype appeared a few times. The chain employs TRBV4-1 and TRBJ2-1; 9 positions match TRBD2. V trimming: 3 bases; J trimming: 5 bases; junction bases outside the gene matches: 8. This CDR3 region has 16 residues. Per germline, CDR1 MGHRA and CDR2 YSYEKL. CDR3 in DNA: TGCGCCAGCAGCCACACCGGGACTAGCCCCCACAATGAGCAGTTCTTC. Translating it yields CASSHTGTSPHNEQFF.

V and J are TRBV14 and TRBJ2-1, with D hard to call. Trimming removed 1 base at V and 7 bases at J, with 11 bases between. The CDR3 totals 14 residues. Looked up from germline, CDR1 is SGHDN and CDR2 is FVKESK. CDR3 bases: TGTGCCAGCAGCCAAGTAAATTTCGGGAATGAGCAGTTCTTC. Residues: CASSQVNFGNEQFF.

The V call is TRBV27, the J call TRBJ2-3; maybe TRBD2 (6 bases). The CDR3 totals 14 residues. Trimming took 3 bases from V and 3 from J, leaving 10 bases between them. Germline V CDR1 and CDR2: MNHEY, SMNVEV (reference sequence). CDR3 loop: CASSLGLATDTQYF. The CDR3 bases are TGTGCCAGCAGTTTGGGACTGGCTACAGATACGCAGTATTTT.